This T cell receptor beta chain was found in a study of identical twins. TCRdb processed the 5' RACE reads anew with MiXCR; each CDR3 protein has one entry. The table lists about 220,000 distinct CDR3 sequences, around 8.1% of them singletons. This clonotype was found many times. Its matching antigen is unknown. The CDR3 spans 15 residues. Trimming pared 7 bases from V and 7 bases from J, leaving 19 bases between. Germline-derived CDR1 and CDR2 are SNHLY and FYNNEI. All donors were healthy, and all were Caucasian. General study findings and limits: Analyses of zero insertions could be partly confounded by invariant MAIT and iNKT cells.

The sample was also reused in another study, on yellow fever vaccine responses in identical twins.

Sample: memory (CD45RO+) T cells sorted from blood. J is TRBJ2-2 and V is TRBV2; D is unclear. The TCR comes from a woman aged 18-29 years in good health. CDR3 loop: CASTPGGAIGGELFF. The CDR3 DNA sequence: TGTGCCAGCACCCCGGGCGGAGCAATTGGCGGGGAGCTGTTTTTT.